Listed here are 20 T cell receptor beta chains from one sample, sequenced in a study of cytomegalovirus exposure and HLA in healthy donors. Profiled with immunoSEQ multiplex PCR; TCRdb holds only in-frame clones, not every one. The table records fewer than 120,000 clones, 88% of them present only once. Sequences were obtained from PBMCs. The receptor source for this set is a woman in her twenties or thirties in good health and CMV-seropositive.

The V and J genes are TRBV7-9 and TRBJ2-7; D is uncertain. The CDR3 runs to 12 residues. Germline values: CDR1 SEHNR, CDR2 FQNEAQ (reference sequence). V lost 5 bases and J lost 4, with 9 bases in between. The chain's CDR3 is CASSQAPYEQYF. DNA for the CDR3: TGTGCCAGCAGCCAGGCCCCGTACGAGCAGTACTTC.

V is TRBV18 and J is TRBJ2-5; D ambiguous. CDR3 length: 14 amino acids. Per germline, CDR1 KGHSH and CDR2 LQKENI. V lost 3 bases, J lost 1 base, and 9 bases lay in between. Here the CDR3 reads CASSPPGSQETQYF. The DNA for the CDR3 is TGTGCCAGCTCACCGCCTGGCAGCCAAGAGACCCAGTACTTC.

This rearrangement joins TRBV28 to TRBJ1-2; TRBD1 aligns across 7 bases. After removal of 3 bases from V and 3 bases from J, the junction contained 7 bases not matched to a gene. Germline loops: CDR1 MDHEN, CDR2 SYDVKM. The length of the CDR3 is 15 residues. In DNA form, the CDR3 reads TGTGCCAGCAGTTTTAGACAGGGATATGACTATGGCTACACCTTC. Its translation is CASSFRQGYDYGYTF.

This chain joins TRBV6-1 and TRBJ2-5, with 10 bases fitting TRBD1. Germline V lookup: CDR1 MNHNS, CDR2 SASEGT. The CDR3 covers 14 residues. V trimming: 4 bases; J trimming: 5 bases; junction bases outside the gene matches: 4. Here the CDR3 reads CASSGQGAGETQYF. The CDR3 DNA follows: TGTGCCAGCAGTGGACAGGGGGCCGGGGAGACCCAGTACTTC.

The chain couples TRBV7-8 to TRBJ1-1; D unclear. The CDR3 extends over 15 amino acids. Germline lookup yields CDR1 SGHVS and CDR2 FQNEAQ. The V end lost 6 bases, the J end lost 5 bases, and 19 bases lay between the germline ends. The CDR3 nucleotides read TGTGCCAGCAGAACCCATAGAGGATTAGAAACTGAAGCTTTCTTT. Amino acids: CASRTHRGLETEAFF. The full variable domain, its missing parts supplied by reference TRBV7-8 and TRBJ1-1, is GAGVSQSPRYKVAKRGQDVALRCDPISGHVSLFWYQQALGQGPEFLTYFQNEAQLDKSGLPSDRFFAERPEGSVSTLKIQRTQQEDSAVYLCASRTHRGLETEAFFGQGTRLTVV.

The V call is TRBV4-2, the J call TRBJ2-1, with TRBD1 as a possible D gene (5 bases). Germline CDR1 is LGHNA and CDR2 is YNFKEQ. V was cut by 0 bases and J by 15 bases, with 18 bases left in between. The CDR3 has 14 residues. This CDR3 is CASSQEVGSAGAFF. The CDR3 DNA sequence: TGTGCCAGCAGCCAAGAAGTAGGGTCCGCTGGGGCGTTCTTC.

This chain connects TRBV18 to TRBJ2-5; 9 positions match TRBD2. V was pared by 3 bases and J by 13 bases, with 12 bases of the junction left unmatched. The V gene's germline CDR1 is KGHSH and CDR2 LQKENI. The CDR3 has 14 residues. Here the CDR3 DNA reads TGTGCCAGCTCACCGTCTAGCGGGGCCCCTCGTTGGTACTTC. Protein sequence: CASSPSSGAPRWYF.

This chain connects TRBV7-3 to TRBJ2-1, with 11 bases aligning to TRBD2. This CDR3 has 16 amino acids. Per germline, CDR1 SGHTA and CDR2 FQGTGA. Trimming cost V 5 bases and J 6 bases; bases outside gene matches: 9. The CDR3: CASSPRLAGSGNEQFF. As DNA, the CDR3 is TGTGCCAGCAGCCCACGACTAGCGGGATCAGGCAATGAGCAGTTCTTC.

The chain uses TRBV7-9 and TRBJ1-1, with D tentatively TRBD1 (5 bases). V dropped 4 bases and J dropped 3 bases, with 18 bases sitting between them. Germline V CDR1 and CDR2: SEHNR, FQNEAQ (reference sequence). This CDR3 spans 16 amino acids. As DNA, the CDR3 is TGTGCCAGCAGCTGGAATCCAGGGTATCGGGACACTGAAGCTTTCTTT. Its translation is CASSWNPGYRDTEAFF.

The rearrangement links TRBV4-1 to TRBJ1-4, with D perhaps matching TRBD1 (5 bases). This CDR3 is built from 16 residues. The ends were cut back, 1 base at V and 6 bases at J, with 15 bases in the middle. Germline V lookup: CDR1 MGHRA, CDR2 YSYEKL. Written as DNA, the CDR3 is TGCGCCAGCAGCCAAGGCGCAGGGCAGGCAGATGAAAAACTGTTTTTT. This translates into CASSQGAGQADEKLFF.

A word on this clone: In the same sample, other DNA sequences code for this CDR3. The rearrangement uses TRBV29-1 and TRBJ2-3; a possible D gene is TRBD1 (6 bases). The length of the CDR3 is 12 residues. Trimming took 7 bases from V and 2 from J, leaving 10 bases between them. Germline CDR1 reads SQVTM; CDR2 reads ANQGSEA. This CDR3 is CSAGTPTDTQYF. CDR3 DNA: TGCAGCGCGGGGACACCCACAGATACGCAGTATTTT.

This chain joins TRBV29-1 and TRBJ2-7, with TRBD2 matching 8 bases. J lost 4 bases, V lost 2 bases, and 4 bases had no gene match. Germline V gene lookup returns CDR1 SQVTM and CDR2 ANQGSEA. This CDR3 comprises 13 residues. CDR3 residues: CSVETGGLYEQYF. The CDR3 nucleotides are TGCAGCGTTGAAACGGGGGGGCTTTACGAGCAGTACTTC.

The CDR3 DNA follows: TGTGCCAGCAGCCTAGGACAGGGGGCTTTGGAAAAACTGTTTTTT. It encodes CASSLGQGALEKLFF. The gene calls are TRBV5-5 and TRBJ1-4, with 11 bases lining up with TRBD1. This CDR3 is built from 15 residues. Germline V gene data show CDR1 as SGHKS and CDR2 as YYEKEE (reference sequence). V shed 4 bases and J 8 bases; nucleotides not matched to a gene: 7.

This chain links TRBV10-3 with TRBJ1-2; a weak D match, TRBD1 (5 bases). V was trimmed by 4 bases and J by 4 bases, leaving 13 bases between them. Germline CDR1 and CDR2: ENHRY and SYGVKD. The CDR3 has 14 residues. The DNA for the CDR3 is TGTGCCATCAGTGGGGGGGATCTTGGCTATGGCTACACCTTC. It specifies CAISGGDLGYGYTF.

V usage is TRBV2 and J usage is TRBJ2-2, with 13 bases that match TRBD2. CDR1 and CDR2 (germline): SNHLY, FYNNEI. The CDR3 extends over 15 amino acids. With V trimmed by 4 bases and J by 5 bases, 1 base remained unmatched. The CDR3 DNA follows: TGTGCCAGCAGTGCACTAGCGGGAGGGACCGGGGAGCTGTTTTTT. As protein: CASSALAGGTGELFF.

The J gene is TRBJ1-2, the V gene TRBV5-8; TRBD1 might be the D (6 bases). The V and J ends lost 4 bases and 4 bases respectively, with 20 bases between them. This CDR3 region has 16 residues. The V gene's germline CDR1 is SGHTS and CDR2 YDEGEE. The CDR3 region has the DNA TGTGCCAGCAGCCACCTCTCGGGGGGCGCGGTCTATGGCTACACCTTC. Its translation is CASSHLSGGAVYGYTF.

The chain combines TRBV27 with TRBJ1-5, with TRBD1 as a possible D gene (5 bases). CDR1 is MNHEY and CDR2 is SMNVEV in the germline V gene (reference sequence). V was shortened by 4 bases and J by 1 base, with 11 bases between the two germline ends. This CDR3 contains 15 residues. The CDR3 loop is CASSYSGSSNQPQHF. The CDR3 bases are TGTGCCAGCAGTTACTCAGGGTCCAGCAATCAGCCCCAGCATTTT.

Only one count was recorded for this clone. V is TRBV2 and J is TRBJ1-1; tentatively, D is TRBD1 (5 bases). The V gene lost 7 bases and the J gene lost 1 base, with 13 bases spanning the gap. CDR1 is SNHLY, CDR2 FYNNEI, per germline. This CDR3 spans 14 amino acids. CDR3 DNA sequence: TGTGCCAGCAACATCAGGGATGGGAACACTGAAGCTTTCTTT. Protein: CASNIRDGNTEAFF.

V is TRBV11-2 and J is TRBJ2-7; 9 positions match TRBD1. With V trimmed by 6 bases and J by 5 bases, 11 bases remained unmatched. This CDR3 has 15 residues. In germline, CDR1 is SGHAT, CDR2 FQNNGV. The CDR3 bases are TGTGCCAGCAGGAGCGACAGGGGGACTCCCCACGAGCAGTACTTC. Translation: CASRSDRGTPHEQYF. Filled out from reference TRBV11-2 and TRBJ2-7, the complete variable domain reads EAGVAQSPRYKIIEKRQSVAFWCNPISGHATLYWYQQILGQGPKLLIQFQNNGVVDDSQLPKDRFSAERLKGVDSTLKIQPAKLEDSAVYLCASRSDRGTPHEQYFGPGTRLTVT.

The J gene is TRBJ2-1, the V gene TRBV7-9, with a tentative D call TRBD1 (6 bases). CDR1 and CDR2 from the germline V gene are SEHNR and FQNEAQ (reference sequence). The CDR3 is made up of 15 amino acids. V was pared by 0 bases and J by 4 bases, with 10 bases between. The CDR3 is CASSLAPDRYNEQFF. The CDR3, as DNA: TGTGCCAGCAGCTTAGCGCCGGACAGATACAATGAGCAGTTCTTC.